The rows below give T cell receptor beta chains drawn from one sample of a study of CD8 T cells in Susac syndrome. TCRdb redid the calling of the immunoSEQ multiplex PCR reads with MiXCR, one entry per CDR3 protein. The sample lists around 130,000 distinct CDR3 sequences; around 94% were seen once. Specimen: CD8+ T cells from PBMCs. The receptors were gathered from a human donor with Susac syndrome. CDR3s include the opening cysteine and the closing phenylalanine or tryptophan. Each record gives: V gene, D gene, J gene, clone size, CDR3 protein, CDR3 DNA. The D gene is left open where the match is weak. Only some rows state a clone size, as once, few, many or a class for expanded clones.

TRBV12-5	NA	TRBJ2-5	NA	CASGADSEETQYF	TGTGCTAGTGGGGCGGACAGCGAAGAGACCCAGTACTTC
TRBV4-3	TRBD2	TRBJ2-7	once	CASSQGTSGSSYEQYF	TGCGCCAGCAGCCAGGGGACTAGCGGAAGCTCCTACGAGCAGTACTTC
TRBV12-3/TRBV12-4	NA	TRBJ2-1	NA	CASSSTVNEQFF	TGTGCCAGCAGTTCCACGGTCAATGAGCAGTTCTTC
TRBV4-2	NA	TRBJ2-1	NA	CASSQEDANEQFF	TGTGCCAGCAGCCAGGAAGATGCCAATGAGCAGTTCTTC
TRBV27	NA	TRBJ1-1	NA	CASSPGTLNTEAFF	TGTGCCAGCAGTCCAGGGACCCTGAACACTGAAGCTTTCTTT
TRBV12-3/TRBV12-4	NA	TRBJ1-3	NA	CASSLAPASGNTIYF	TGTGCCAGCAGTTTAGCTCCGGCCTCTGGAAACACCATATATTTT
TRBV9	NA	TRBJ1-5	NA	CASSVWSNQPQHF	TGTGCCAGCAGCGTATGGAGCAATCAGCCCCAGCATTTT
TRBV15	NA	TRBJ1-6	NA	CAGGLGDNSPLHF	TGTGCCGGGGGCTTGGGGGATAATTCACCCCTCCACTTT
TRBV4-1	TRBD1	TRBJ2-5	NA	CASSHRQGRQETQYF	TGCGCCAGCAGCCACCGACAGGGGCGTCAAGAGACCCAGTACTTC
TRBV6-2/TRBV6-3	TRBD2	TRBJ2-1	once	CASSGGGSYNEQFF	TGTGCCAGCAGTGGCGGGGGCTCCTACAATGAGCAGTTCTTC
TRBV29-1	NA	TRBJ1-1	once	CSVAATEPNTEAFF	TGCAGCGTTGCTGCGACAGAACCGAACACTGAAGCTTTCTTT
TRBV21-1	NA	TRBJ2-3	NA	CASSLGQGTSSTDTQYF	TGTGCCAGCAGCCTGGGACAGGGGACTTCTAGCACAGATACGCAGTATTTT
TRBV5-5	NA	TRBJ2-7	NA	CASSPLPRGYSYEQYF	TGTGCCAGCAGCCCTCTCCCTAGAGGTTACTCCTACGAGCAGTACTTC
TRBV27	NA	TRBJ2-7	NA	CASSLSYRDFSYEQYF	TGTGCCAGCAGTTTGTCTTATCGGGACTTTTCCTACGAGCAGTACTTC
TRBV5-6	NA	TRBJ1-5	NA	CASSFGHDSNQPQHF	TGTGCCAGCAGCTTTGGGCACGATAGCAATCAGCCCCAGCATTTT
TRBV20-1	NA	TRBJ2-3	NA	CSAAAGGDTQYF	TGCAGTGCCGCGGCTGGAGGGGATACGCAGTATTTT
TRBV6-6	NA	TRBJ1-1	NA	CASSWGLARGTEAFF	TGTGCCAGCAGTTGGGGTTTGGCACGGGGCACTGAAGCTTTCTTT
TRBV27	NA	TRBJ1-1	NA	CASSWGGTEAFF	TGTGCCAGCAGCTGGGGCGGCACTGAAGCTTTCTTT
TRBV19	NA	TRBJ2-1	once	CASSAGRINEQFF	TGTGCCAGTAGTGCGGGACGGATTAATGAGCAGTTCTTC
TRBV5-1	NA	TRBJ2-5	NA	CASSLAVGSEGKTQYF	TGCGCCAGCAGCTTGGCCGTAGGATCCGAAGGAAAGACCCAGTACTTC
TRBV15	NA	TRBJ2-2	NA	CATDAGARDTGELFF	TGTGCCACCGATGCAGGGGCTCGGGACACCGGGGAGCTGTTTTTT
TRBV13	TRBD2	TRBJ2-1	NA	CASSQLTSGGADEQFF	TGTGCCAGCAGCCAGCTAACTAGCGGGGGGGCCGATGAGCAGTTCTTC
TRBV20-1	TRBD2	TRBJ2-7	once	CSARGILAESYEQYF	TGCAGTGCTAGAGGAATACTAGCGGAAAGCTACGAGCAGTACTTC
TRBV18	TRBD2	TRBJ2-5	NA	CASSPSGGAGETQYF	TGTGCCAGCTCACCTTCGGGGGGGGCCGGAGAGACCCAGTACTTC
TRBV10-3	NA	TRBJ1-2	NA	CAISGGGRSLYGYTF	TGTGCCATCAGTGGGGGGGGCAGGTCACTCTATGGCTACACCTTC
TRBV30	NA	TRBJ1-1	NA	CAWSVAGVRYTEAFF	TGTGCCTGGAGTGTAGCAGGAGTAAGGTACACTGAAGCTTTCTTT
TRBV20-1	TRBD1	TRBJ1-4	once	CSAGQGAFGEKLFF	TGCAGTGCTGGACAGGGGGCATTCGGTGAAAAACTGTTTTTT
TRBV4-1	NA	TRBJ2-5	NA	CASSQVQGDQETQYF	TGCGCCAGCAGCCAAGTACAGGGAGACCAAGAGACCCAGTACTTC
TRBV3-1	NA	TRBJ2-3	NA	CASSQRVDTQYF	TGTGCCAGCAGCCAGAGGGTGGATACGCAGTATTTT
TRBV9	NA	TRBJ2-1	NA	CASSVGTNNEQFF	TGTGCCAGCAGCGTAGGGACAAACAATGAGCAGTTCTTC
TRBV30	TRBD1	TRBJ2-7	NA	CAWSAPGQGTHEQYF	TGTGCCTGGAGCGCTCCGGGACAGGGAACCCACGAGCAGTACTTC
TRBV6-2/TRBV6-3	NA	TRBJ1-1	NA	CASTDSPGSEAFF	TGTGCCAGCACAGACAGTCCGGGCTCTGAAGCTTTCTTT
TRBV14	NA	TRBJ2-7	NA	CASSQGLGRGDYEQYF	TGTGCCAGCAGCCAAGGTTTGGGCAGGGGGGACTACGAGCAGTACTTC
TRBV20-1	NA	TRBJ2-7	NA	CSAAYGTSYEQYF	TGCAGTGCAGCCTACGGAACCTCCTACGAGCAGTACTTC
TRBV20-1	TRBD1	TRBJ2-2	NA	CSARDMTGTGELFF	TGCAGTGCTAGAGATATGACAGGGACCGGGGAGCTGTTTTTT
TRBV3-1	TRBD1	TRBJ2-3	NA	CASSPDTGQGIDTQYF	TGTGCCAGCAGCCCCGACACGGGACAGGGCATAGATACGCAGTATTTT
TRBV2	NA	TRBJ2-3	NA	CASTDTQYF	TGTGCCAGCACAGATACGCAGTATTTT
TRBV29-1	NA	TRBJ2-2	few	CSVARGTGELFF	TGCAGCGTTGCCCGTGGGACCGGGGAGCTGTTTTTT
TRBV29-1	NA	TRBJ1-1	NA	CSVAARDTEAFF	TGCAGCGTTGCCGCCAGGGACACTGAAGCTTTCTTT
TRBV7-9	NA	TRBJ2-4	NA	CASSLRENKNIQYF	TGTGCCAGCAGCTTACGGGAGAACAAAAACATTCAGTACTTC
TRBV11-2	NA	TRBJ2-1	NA	CASSLDDGYEQFF	TGTGCCAGCAGCTTAGATGATGGATACGAGCAGTTCTTC
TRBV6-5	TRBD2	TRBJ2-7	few	CASSYVGGTYEQYF	TGTGCCAGCAGTTACGTCGGGGGGACCTACGAGCAGTACTTC
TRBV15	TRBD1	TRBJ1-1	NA	CATSTWTGVNTEAFF	TGTGCCACCAGCACCTGGACAGGGGTCAACACTGAAGCTTTCTTT
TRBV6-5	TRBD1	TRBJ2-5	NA	CASSLGQSQETQYF	TGTGCCAGCAGTTTGGGACAGTCCCAAGAGACCCAGTACTTC
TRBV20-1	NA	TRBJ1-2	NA	CSAPPTTF	TGCAGTGCCCCCCCCACTACCTTC
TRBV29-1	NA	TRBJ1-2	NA	CSVRETKNYGYTF	TGCAGCGTACGCGAAACAAAAAACTATGGCTACACCTTC
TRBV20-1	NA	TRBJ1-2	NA	CSAKYGQLIYGYTF	TGCAGTGCTAAATACGGGCAGCTTATCTATGGCTACACCTTC
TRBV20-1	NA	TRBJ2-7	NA	CSARDPGQEYEQYF	TGCAGTGCTAGAGACCCGGGCCAAGAGTACGAGCAGTACTTC
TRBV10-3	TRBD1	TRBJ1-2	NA	CAITNGTGGRGYTF	TGTGCCATCACCAACGGGACAGGGGGTCGGGGCTACACCTTC